The 13 T cell receptor beta chains below all came from one sample that was sequenced in a study of blood T cell repertoires in COVID-19. TCRdb's copy holds only in-frame clones and misses some; the assay was immunoSEQ multiplex PCR. The sample lists approximately 170,000 clones; around nine tenths were seen once. Sequenced: peripheral blood. The source of these receptors is a young man with acute or convalescent COVID-19.

V gene TRBV7-3 combines with J gene TRBJ2-1, with D uncertain. CDR3 size: 15 residues. The germline CDR1 and CDR2 sequences are SGHTA and FQGTGA. The germline V and J ends were trimmed by 3 bases and 0 bases, with 9 bases remaining between them. As DNA, the CDR3 is TGTGCCAGCAGCTTCGGCGGTAGCTCCTACAATGAGCAGTTCTTC. Residues: CASSFGGSSYNEQFF.

J is TRBJ2-7 and V is TRBV27, with 9 bases matching TRBD1. The CDR3 runs to 14 residues. Looked up from germline, CDR1 is MNHEY and CDR2 is SMNVEV (reference sequence). Trimming removed 3 bases from V and 4 bases from J; junction bases left unmatched: 4. The CDR3 region has the DNA TGTGCCAGCAGTTTGACAGGGGGAGGTTACGAGCAGTACTTC. Amino acids: CASSLTGGGYEQYF.

The rearrangement joins TRBV15 to TRBJ1-5; D is ambiguous. The CDR3 has 15 residues. V was shortened by 5 bases and J by 7 bases, with 18 bases between the two germline ends. CDR1 and CDR2 from the germline V gene are LNHNV and YYDKDF (reference sequence). For the CDR3, the DNA is TGTGCCACCAGCCCCCAAGGCTGGGCGGGACAGCCCCAGCATTTT. It yields the protein CATSPQGWAGQPQHF.

This rearrangement joins TRBV12-3 or TRBV12-4 to TRBJ2-6; D call uncertain. V lost 5 bases to trimming and J lost 3 bases, with 5 bases between them. CDR3 length equals 13 residues. The CDR3 protein is CASSIGGANVLTF. CDR3 bases: TGTGCCAGCAGTATCGGTGGGGCCAACGTCCTGACTTTC.

The chain couples TRBV11-3 to TRBJ2-1, with unresolved D. The CDR3 consists of 13 residues. V was clipped by 2 bases and J by 9 bases, with 11 bases between them. Germline V gene data show CDR1 as SGHNT and CDR2 as YENEEA. The CDR3 loop reads CASSLRHSGEQFF. In DNA form, the CDR3 reads TGTGCCAGCAGCTTACGACATTCAGGTGAGCAGTTCTTC.

This chain uses TRBV29-1 with TRBJ1-1; 7 bases are shared with TRBD1. The CDR3 has 13 amino acids. Losses at the gene ends were 7 bases for V and 5 bases for J; bases not matched to a gene: 10. CDR1 and CDR2 from the germline V gene are SQVTM and ANQGSEA. The CDR3 here is CSASGGEWTEAFF. The CDR3 bases are TGCAGCGCCTCAGGGGGAGAATGGACTGAAGCTTTCTTT.

This clone has only one observation. The CDR3 reads CAISENIDNYGYTF. Here the CDR3 DNA reads TGTGCCATCAGTGAGAATATAGATAACTATGGCTACACCTTC. The V gene is TRBV10-3, the J gene TRBJ1-2; D is unresolved. Trimming pared 2 bases from V and 1 base from J, leaving 8 bases between. CDR3 size: 14 residues. Per the germline V gene, CDR1 is ENHRY and CDR2 is SYGVKD.

The V call is TRBV18, the J call TRBJ1-1; D unresolved. The V end was cut by 2 bases, the J end by 2 bases, with 9 bases between. Germline-derived CDR1 and CDR2 are KGHSH and LQKENI. The CDR3 is 14 residues long. CDR3 sequence: CASSPIPRNTEAFF. Written as DNA, the CDR3 is TGTGCCAGCTCACCAATACCCAGAAACACTGAAGCTTTCTTT.

The CDR3 spells CASSLSFWSDYGYTF. The CDR3 region has the DNA TGTGCCAGCAGTCTCTCCTTTTGGTCGGACTATGGCTACACCTTC. The rearrangement uses TRBV28 and TRBJ1-2; unclear D gene. Germline loops: CDR1 MDHEN, CDR2 SYDVKM. The CDR3 is made up of 15 amino acids. V lost 5 bases to trimming and J lost 3 bases, with 16 bases between them.

This chain links TRBV9 with TRBJ1-1; 11 bases match TRBD1. The CDR3 length is 15 residues. V dropped 3 bases and J dropped 7; count of bases not matched to a gene: 8. Germline CDR1 and CDR2: SGDLS and YYNGEE. This CDR3 is CASSATDRGQSEAFF. CDR3 coding DNA: TGTGCCAGCAGCGCCACGGACAGGGGGCAGAGTGAAGCTTTCTTT.

The J gene is TRBJ2-6, the V gene TRBV6-5, with unresolved D. Trimming cost V 10 bases and J 0 bases, with 10 bases left between them. There are 14 residues in the CDR3. Germline V lookup: CDR1 MNHEY, CDR2 SVGAGI. The CDR3, as DNA: TGTGCCACCCTACCTTACTCTGGGGCCAACGTCCTGACTTTC. It specifies CATLPYSGANVLTF.

The V call is TRBV5-1, the J call TRBJ2-7; D uncertain. Trimming left V 0 bases short and J 3 bases short, with 4 bases between. The CDR3 covers 12 residues. The germline gives CDR1 SGHRS, CDR2 YFSETQ. The CDR3: CASSLADYEQYF. For the CDR3, the DNA is TGCGCCAGCAGCTTGGCAGACTACGAGCAGTACTTC.

This chain joins TRBV3-1 (or the pseudogene TRBV3-2) and TRBJ2-1; TRBD2 agrees at 16 bases. The CDR3 has 18 residues. V was clipped by 3 bases and J by 7 bases; unmatched bases: 9. The V gene's germline CDR1 is LGHDT and CDR2 YNNKEL (reference sequence). Here the CDR3 reads CASSQKLGTSGGANEQFF. Written as DNA, the CDR3 is TGTGCCAGCAGCCAGAAGCTAGGGACTAGCGGGGGGGCAAATGAGCAGTTCTTC.